These 21 T cell receptor beta chains were all obtained from the same sample, sequenced in a study of blood T cell repertoires in COVID-19. The data were produced by immunoSEQ multiplex PCR, yet TCRdb's version contains in-frame clones alone and is incomplete. Among 150,000 to 200,000 clones listed, 88% were seen once. The specimen was peripheral blood. These TCRs come from a human donor in a cohort sampled during active COVID-19.

This rearrangement joins TRBV5-1 to TRBJ2-3, with 8 bases identical to TRBD1. This CDR3 contains 15 residues. The J segment lost 4 bases and the V segment lost 4 bases, leaving 8 bases of the junction unmatched. Per the germline V gene, CDR1 is SGHRS and CDR2 is YFSETQ. The CDR3 DNA reads as TGCGCCAGCAGCCCATCCAGGGGGCGCCCAGATACGCAGTATTTT. It yields the protein CASSPSRGRPDTQYF.

This rearrangement joins TRBV23-1 to TRBJ2-5; 11 nucleotides align to TRBD2. TRBV23-1 qualifies as an ORF whose function is uncertain. This CDR3 contains 17 residues. After removal of 2 bases from V and 2 bases from J, the junction contained 7 bases not matched to a gene. The CDR3 sequence is CASSQRGLAEIQETQYF. DNA for the CDR3: TGCGCCAGCAGTCAAAGGGGACTAGCGGAGATACAAGAGACCCAGTACTTC.

CDR3 sequence (DNA): TGCGCCAGCAGCCAAGGTGTGGCTAGCGGGTACTACGAGCAGTACTTC. As protein: CASSQGVASGYYEQYF. The genes are TRBV4-3 and TRBJ2-7, with 8 bases lining up with TRBD2. Germline CDR1 reads LGHNA; CDR2 reads YSLEER. After removal of 1 base from V and 3 bases from J, the junction contained 8 bases not matched to a gene. This CDR3 contains 16 residues.

The V gene is TRBV6-4, the J gene TRBJ2-7, with 8 bases matching TRBD1. J lost 6 bases, V lost 4 bases, and 8 bases had no gene match. CDR1 and CDR2 (germline): MRHNA, SNTAGT. The CDR3 runs 14 residues. As DNA, the CDR3 is TGTGCCAGCAGTGCCGGGCAGGGGGCGGTCGAGCAGTACTTC. Encoded protein: CASSAGQGAVEQYF.

This chain uses TRBV5-6 with TRBJ2-7, with TRBD1 as a possible D gene (6 bases). CDR1 is SGHDT and CDR2 is YYEEEE in the germline V gene. The CDR3 runs 14 residues. V was cut by 0 bases and J by 3 bases, with 10 bases left in between. The DNA for the CDR3 is TGTGCCAGCAGCTTGGGGACAGTGTACTACGAGCAGTACTTC. It specifies CASSLGTVYYEQYF.

This clone was observed once. V usage is TRBV7-2 and J usage is TRBJ2-1; D unresolved. The CDR3 extends over 14 amino acids. Germline assignment: CDR1 SGHTA and CDR2 FQGNSA. With 0 bases removed from V and 1 base from J, the gap between germline ends came to 4 bases. The CDR3 DNA is TGTGCCAGCAGCTTAGCCGGTTCCTACAATGAGCAGTTCTTC. Translated: CASSLAGSYNEQFF.

The chain has TRBV7-2 and TRBJ1-2, with D possibly TRBD1 on 5 matching bases. Trimming left V 1 base short and J 8 bases short, with 11 bases between. This CDR3 contains 13 residues. Germline CDR1 is SGHTA and CDR2 is FQGNSA. This CDR3 reads CASSLVGGAGYTF. In DNA form, the CDR3 reads TGTGCCAGCAGCTTAGTCGGGGGAGCGGGCTACACCTTC.

This rearrangement joins TRBV6-5 to TRBJ1-1; 7 nucleotides line up with TRBD1. The CDR3 sequence is 14 residues long. The V segment lost 7 bases and the J segment 1 base; nucleotides outside the gene matches: 6. Germline CDR1 MNHEY, CDR2 SVGAGI. The DNA for the CDR3 is TGTGCCAGCAAATTGACAGGGCAGAACACTGAAGCTTTCTTT. Residues: CASKLTGQNTEAFF.

V usage is TRBV9 and J usage is TRBJ2-3; 10 bases line up with TRBD2. The J segment lost 8 bases and the V segment lost 0 bases, leaving 9 bases of the junction unmatched. The CDR3 is 16 residues long. The germline CDR1 and CDR2 sequences are SGDLS and YYNGEE. CDR3 amino acids: CASSVGEAGGPVTQYF. In DNA form, the CDR3 reads TGTGCCAGCAGCGTAGGGGAAGCGGGGGGGCCTGTTACGCAGTATTTT. Full variable domain (remainder filled in from reference TRBV9 and TRBJ2-3): DSGVTQTPKHLITATGQRVTLRCSPRSGDLSVYWYQQSLDQGLQFLIQYYNGEERAKGNILERFSAQQFPDLHSELNLSSLELGDSALYFCASSVGEAGGPVTQYFGPGTRLTVL.

This clone was detected once. The gene calls are TRBV28 and TRBJ2-7; the D gene is possibly TRBD2 (6 bases). Germline V lookup: CDR1 MDHEN, CDR2 SYDVKM. The CDR3 is 12 residues long. V lost 6 bases, J lost 6 bases, and 12 bases lay in between. In DNA, the CDR3 is TGTGCCAGCAGCCGGGAGTTCCGCGAGCAGTACTTC. As protein: CASSREFREQYF.

This clone came up once. V gene TRBV4-1 combines with J gene TRBJ1-2; D remains unclear. CDR1 and CDR2 (germline): MGHRA, YSYEKL. The V gene lost 0 bases and the J gene lost 4 bases, with 12 bases spanning the gap. The CDR3 spans 15 residues. The CDR3 bases are TGCGCCAGCAGCCAAGAAACCGGAGCACTCTATGGCTACACCTTC. As protein: CASSQETGALYGYTF.

This clone was seen a single time. The V gene is TRBV2, the J gene TRBJ2-7; D is possibly TRBD1 (6 bases). Per germline, CDR1 SNHLY and CDR2 FYNNEI. V was pared by 6 bases and J by 3 bases, with 9 bases between. This CDR3 contains 12 residues. Written as DNA, the CDR3 is TGTGCCAGCAGCGGGGACATCTACGAGCAGTACTTC. It specifies CASSGDIYEQYF.

The V call is TRBV19, the J call TRBJ2-7; TRBD2 might be the D (5 bases). Germline V gene sequence: CDR1 LNHDA, CDR2 SQIVND (reference sequence). The CDR3 totals 13 residues. The V gene lost 4 bases and the J gene lost 4 bases, with 11 bases spanning the gap. The DNA for the CDR3 is TGTGCCAGTAGTAGTCCCCCGGGGTACGAGCAGTACTTC. It translates to CASSSPPGYEQYF.

The chain couples TRBV7-6 to TRBJ2-1, with 7 bases fitting TRBD2. This CDR3 comprises 15 residues. After removal of 8 bases from V and 8 bases from J, the junction contained 15 bases not matched to a gene. Per the germline V gene, CDR1 is SGHVS and CDR2 is FNYEAQ. CDR3 region: CASGGYRTRDDEQFF. CDR3 sequence (DNA): TGTGCCAGCGGCGGTTACCGGACTAGGGATGATGAGCAGTTCTTC.

CDR3 region: CATQGSELWNTEAFF. The CDR3 DNA sequence: TGTGCCACTCAGGGTTCCGAGTTGTGGAACACTGAAGCTTTCTTT. The gene calls are TRBV15 and TRBJ1-1, with D perhaps matching TRBD1 (5 bases). CDR1 is LNHNV, CDR2 YYDKDF, per germline (reference sequence). This CDR3 has 15 residues. V was trimmed by 9 bases and J by 1 base, leaving 18 bases between them.

The chain couples TRBV14 to TRBJ2-3; 8 nucleotides line up with TRBD1. Germline assignment: CDR1 SGHDN and CDR2 FVKESK. J was trimmed by 4 bases and V by 0 bases; bases with no gene match: 9. The CDR3 has 17 residues. This chain's CDR3 is CASSQDRLQGEADTQYF. CDR3 in DNA: TGTGCCAGCAGCCAAGATCGGCTACAGGGGGAAGCAGATACGCAGTATTTT.

The V gene is TRBV9, the J gene TRBJ2-6; 10 nucleotides agree with TRBD2. Trimming at V came to 0 bases and at J to 3 bases, leaving 15 bases not matched to a gene. Germline CDR1 SGDLS, CDR2 YYNGEE. The CDR3 consists of 21 residues. CDR3 sequence: CASSVAGASGSRSIGANVLTF. DNA for the CDR3: TGTGCCAGCAGCGTAGCTGGGGCTAGCGGGAGTAGAAGTATTGGGGCCAACGTCCTGACTTTC.

The chain uses TRBV6-2 or TRBV6-3 and TRBJ2-7; TRBD2 is a possible D gene (6 bases). V gave up 5 bases and J gave up 4 bases, with 18 bases separating them. Germline CDR1 is MNHEY and CDR2 is SVGEGT. The CDR3 runs to 15 residues. CDR3 in DNA: TGTGCCAGCAGTAGTCTCACGGCGGGGAAGTACGAGCAGTACTTC. Its protein product is CASSSLTAGKYEQYF.

This clone was counted a few times. The chain has TRBV2 and TRBJ1-2; D is unclear. The length of the CDR3 is 16 residues. In germline, CDR1 is SNHLY, CDR2 FYNNEI. The V end lost 0 bases, the J end lost 9 bases, and 20 bases lay between the germline ends. The DNA for the CDR3 is TGTGCCAGCAGTGAAGCTGTTCGAACAGCTGGAAGGAGCTACACCTTC. This codes for CASSEAVRTAGRSYTF.

The chain uses TRBV7-2 and TRBJ2-7, with D possibly being TRBD1 (5 bases). V was clipped by 1 base and J by 0 bases, with 7 bases between them. CDR1 and CDR2 from the germline V gene are SGHTA and FQGNSA. The CDR3 totals 14 residues. The CDR3 here is CASSLGGGSYEQYF. The CDR3 nucleotides read TGTGCCAGCAGCTTAGGGGGCGGCTCCTACGAGCAGTACTTC.

The chain uses TRBV11-2 and TRBJ2-7, with TRBD2 matching over 12 bases. The V segment lost 3 bases and the J segment 4 bases; nucleotides outside the gene matches: 16. From germline, CDR1 is SGHAT and CDR2 FQNNGV. This CDR3 comprises 19 residues. The CDR3 reads CASSFPSSGRARRVYEQYF. CDR3 DNA: TGTGCCAGCAGCTTTCCTTCTAGCGGGAGGGCCCGTCGGGTTTACGAGCAGTACTTC.